This T cell receptor (beta chain) was sequenced in a study of T cell repertoires in cytomegalovirus infection. Study-wide background: The authors relied on CMV epitopes, both recently identified HLA-C-restricted and well-studied HLA-B-restricted. From public TCR beta signatures came an indication of both CMV infection and matching HLA type. Study-level results: Dominating the ex vivo response were TCR beta clonotypes that were CMV-specific and HLA-C-restricted. There were carriers of CMV plus the relevant HLA, and cumulative public TCR beta family frequency identified them.

The CDR3 runs to 11 residues. The germline V gene encodes CDR1 MNHNS and CDR2 SASEGT. V was pared by 10 bases and J by 5 bases, with 11 bases between. Comment on this clonotype: Its antigen is not known.

TCRdb recomputed calls from the reads with MiXCR, one row per CDR3 protein. The sample gives about 740,000 distinct CDR3 sequences, around 31% of which show up once; roughly 20% is in the top ten. V is TRBV6-1 and J is TRBJ1-1, with a tentative D call TRBD1 (6 bases). Sequencing used cultured PBMCs, obtained from culture after CMV antigen stimulation. This clonotype was obtained from a human donor in good health (CMV status not recorded). Some clones in this sample may be carry-over from other donors' samples. CDR3 DNA sequence: TGTGCCACCAGGGGAGAAACTGAAGCTTTCTTT. This gives the protein CATRGETEAFF.